The 30 T cell receptor beta chains below were found in one sample sequenced in a study of shared clonotypes between healthy human individuals. Generated by immunoSEQ multiplex PCR, the TCRdb table keeps only in-frame clones and is missing some. This sample has 200,000 to 250,000 clones; 65% to 70% occur once, and the top ten carry approximately 12%. The sample consisted of memory CD4+ T cells sorted from blood. Subset described: CD45RA-negative fraction. These receptors were obtained from a man under 40 in good health.

This rearrangement joins TRBV19 to TRBJ2-1, with D possibly matching TRBD1 (5 bases). CDR3 length: 14 amino acids. Trimming shortened V by 0 bases and J by 7 bases, and 10 bases separated the two germline ends. Germline V CDR1 and CDR2: LNHDA, SQIVND (reference sequence). CDR3 sequence (DNA): TGTGCCAGTAGTATAGATCGGGCAGGGAATGAGCAGTTCTTC. This sequence encodes CASSIDRAGNEQFF.

V usage is TRBV9 and J usage is TRBJ1-4; D call uncertain. This CDR3 is 15 amino acids long. The germline V and J ends were trimmed by 4 bases and 6 bases, with 16 bases remaining between them. Germline V gene data show CDR1 as SGDLS and CDR2 as YYNGEE. CDR3 nucleotide sequence: TGTGCCAGCAGCCCAAACGTTGTGGGTTATGAAAAACTGTTTTTT. Encoded protein: CASSPNVVGYEKLFF.

This clone turned up a few times. The same CDR3 can be traced to other DNA sequences in this sample. The CDR3 bases are TGTGCCAGCAGCTTAGGACGGGATACGCAGTATTTT. Encoded protein: CASSLGRDTQYF. The J gene is TRBJ2-3, the V gene TRBV7-2; no clear D gene. The CDR3 is 12 amino acids. Germline V gene sequence: CDR1 SGHTA, CDR2 FQGNSA. V was clipped by 1 base and J by 6 bases, with 5 bases between them.

J is TRBJ1-5 and V is TRBV19; 7 bases map to TRBD1. The J segment lost 6 bases and the V segment lost 4 bases, leaving 6 bases of the junction unmatched. The V gene's germline CDR1 is LNHDA and CDR2 SQIVND (reference sequence). The CDR3 is made up of 14 amino acids. The CDR3, as DNA: TGTGCCAGTAGTAGGGCAGGGGGGGGTCAGCCCCAGCATTTT. This sequence encodes CASSRAGGGQPQHF. Variable domain in full (rest from reference TRBV19 and TRBJ1-5): DGGITQSPKYLFRKEGQNVTLSCEQNLNHDAMYWYRQDPGQGLRLIYYSQIVNDFQKGDIAEGYSVSREKKESFPLTVTSAQKNPTAFYLCASSRAGGGQPQHFGDGTRLSIL.

This clone appeared a few times. The CDR3 bases are TGTGCCAGTCGACAGGGTCTGAACACTGAAGCTTTCTTT. Protein sequence: CASRQGLNTEAFF. The V gene is TRBV18, the J gene TRBJ1-1, with 7 bases lining up with TRBD1. The CDR3 sequence is 13 residues long. Trimming at V came to 9 bases and at J to 0 bases, leaving 4 bases not matched to a gene. In germline, CDR1 is KGHSH, CDR2 LQKENI.

The gene calls are TRBV28 and TRBJ1-5, with TRBD1 matching 10 bases. The junction had 9 bases not matched to a gene; V was cut back by 10 bases and J by 3 bases. This CDR3 is built from 15 residues. Per germline, CDR1 MDHEN and CDR2 SYDVKM. CDR3 nucleotide sequence: TGTGCCATCACCCCCGGGACAGGGGACAATCAGCCCCAGCATTTT. Encoded protein: CAITPGTGDNQPQHF.

This chain connects TRBV25-1 to TRBJ2-1; D is undetermined. The length of the CDR3 is 16 residues. CDR1 is MGHDK, CDR2 SYGVNS, per germline. The ends were cut back, 4 bases at V and 2 bases at J, with 15 bases in the middle. CDR3 DNA: TGTGCCAGCAGTGTCCTCCGGGCGGCCACCTACAATGAGCAGTTCTTC. It specifies CASSVLRAATYNEQFF.

This clone was detected only a few times. The chain is built from TRBV5-4 and TRBJ2-1; 8 bases line up with TRBD2. The length of the CDR3 is 11 residues. V shed 7 bases and J 10 bases; nucleotides not matched to a gene: 4. Germline V gene lookup returns CDR1 SGHNT and CDR2 YYREEE (reference sequence). CDR3 amino acids: CASQGGGEQFF. As DNA, the CDR3 is TGTGCCAGCCAGGGCGGGGGGGAGCAGTTCTTC.

The gene calls are TRBV2 and TRBJ1-2; a weak D match, TRBD1 (5 bases). V lost 4 bases to trimming and J lost 2 bases, with 8 bases between them. CDR1 and CDR2 (germline): SNHLY, FYNNEI. There are 13 residues in the CDR3. CDR3 loop: CASSADINYGYTF. The CDR3 region has the DNA TGTGCCAGCAGTGCGGACATAAACTATGGCTACACCTTC. The whole variable domain, filled in from reference TRBV2 and TRBJ1-2, reads EPEVTQTPSHQVTQMGQEVILRCVPISNHLYFYWYRQILGQKVEFLVSFYNNEISEKSEIFDDQFSVERPDGSNFTLKIRSTKLEDSAMYFCASSADINYGYTFGSGTRLTVV.

The chain has TRBV5-6 and TRBJ2-3, with no clear D. The CDR3 covers 14 residues. The V gene's germline CDR1 is SGHDT and CDR2 YYEEEE. The ends were cut back, 0 bases at V and 2 bases at J, with 7 bases in the middle. This CDR3 reads CASSLERITDTQYF. Here the CDR3 DNA reads TGTGCCAGCAGCTTGGAGAGGATCACAGATACGCAGTATTTT.

The chain links TRBV5-1 to TRBJ1-4; D is undetermined. V lost 0 bases and J lost 0, with 6 bases in between. The CDR3 extends over 15 amino acids. Looked up from germline, CDR1 is SGHRS and CDR2 is YFSETQ. CDR3 DNA sequence: TGCGCCAGCAGCTTGGGAGCTGCAACTAATGAAAAACTGTTTTTT. Translation gives CASSLGAATNEKLFF.

In its sample, this clone was seen many times. V usage is TRBV7-9 and J usage is TRBJ2-3; perhaps TRBD2 as D (6 bases). CDR3 size: 15 residues. With 5 bases removed from V and 8 bases from J, the gap between germline ends came to 20 bases. In germline, CDR1 is SEHNR, CDR2 FQNEAQ (reference sequence). The CDR3 spells CASSQLGGVQGTQYF. The CDR3 DNA reads as TGTGCCAGCAGCCAACTCGGGGGAGTTCAGGGTACGCAGTATTTT.

The chain couples TRBV7-8 to TRBJ2-1, with TRBD2 identical over 8 bases. Germline trimming cut 5 bases from V and 4 bases from J; bases unmatched to any gene: 7. The CDR3 length is 15 residues. From germline, CDR1 is SGHVS and CDR2 FQNEAQ. The CDR3 region has the DNA TGTGCCAGCAGCCCCCGGACTAGCCTGTACAATGAGCAGTTCTTC. Translated, it gives CASSPRTSLYNEQFF.

This clone was detected only a few times. The chain has TRBV7-2 and TRBJ2-1; 9 bases fit TRBD2. Germline V gene data show CDR1 as SGHTA and CDR2 as FQGNSA. Losses at the gene ends were 0 bases for V and 9 bases for J; bases not matched to a gene: 6. The CDR3 has 15 amino acids. CDR3 nucleotides: TGTGCCAGCAGCTTAGCGGGCCTAGCGGGATTTGAGCAGTTCTTC. This codes for CASSLAGLAGFEQFF.

CDR3 residues: CASSLREGTQPQHF. DNA of the CDR3: TGTGCCAGCAGCTTAAGGGAGGGCACTCAGCCCCAGCATTTT. J is TRBJ1-5 and V is TRBV11-2; D call uncertain. The CDR3 length is 14 residues. The V and J ends lost 2 bases and 6 bases respectively, with 11 bases between them. CDR1 is SGHAT and CDR2 is FQNNGV in the germline V gene.

This clone was seen a few times. In nucleotides, the CDR3 is TGTGCCAGCAGCCCACGCCCAGGACAGGGGCCGGTACGGGAGACCCAGTACTTC. Protein product: CASSPRPGQGPVRETQYF. The V gene is TRBV27, the J gene TRBJ2-5, with 9 bases fitting TRBD1. Germline V gene sequence: CDR1 MNHEY, CDR2 SMNVEV (reference sequence). J was trimmed by 5 bases and V by 6 bases; bases with no gene match: 19. The CDR3 has 18 amino acids.

The chain has TRBV25-1 and TRBJ2-3; 9 bases map to TRBD2. CDR1 MGHDK and CDR2 SYGVNS come from the germline V gene. This CDR3 is 14 amino acids long. J was trimmed by 4 bases and V by 6 bases; bases with no gene match: 5. CDR3 amino acids: CASRCQREADTQYF. The CDR3 DNA is TGTGCCAGCAGGTGCCAGCGGGAGGCAGATACGCAGTATTTT.

This sequence joins TRBV7-2 and TRBJ2-7, with D possibly being TRBD2 (5 bases). CDR1 and CDR2 from the germline V gene are SGHTA and FQGNSA. Trimming took off 1 base at V and 5 bases at J, with 12 bases between the two ends. This CDR3 region has 14 residues. CDR3 coding DNA: TGTGCCAGCAGCTTAGTGGGGTTCGGGGACGAGCAGTACTTC. Residues: CASSLVGFGDEQYF. The full variable domain, with the rest looked up from reference TRBV7-2 and TRBJ2-7, is GAGVSQSPSNKVTEKGKDVELRCDPISGHTALYWYRQSLGQGLEFLIYFQGNSAPDKSGLPSDRFSAERTGGSVSTLTIQRTQQEDSAVYLCASSLVGFGDEQYFGPGTRLTVT.

The rearrangement joins TRBV10-3 to TRBJ2-3; TRBD1 aligns across 8 bases. In germline, CDR1 is ENHRY, CDR2 SYGVKD. The CDR3 sequence is 14 residues long. The V segment lost 7 bases and the J segment 6 bases; nucleotides outside the gene matches: 9. CDR3 sequence: CAIMQDRASDTQYF. The DNA of the CDR3 is TGTGCCATCATGCAGGACAGGGCCTCTGATACGCAGTATTTT.

This clone qualifies as medium-sized. J is TRBJ1-2 and V is TRBV18; D is ambiguous. V was cut by 3 bases and J by 3 bases, with 11 bases left in between. This CDR3 has 14 residues. Germline values: CDR1 KGHSH, CDR2 LQKENI. The chain's CDR3 is CASSPGTSDYGYTF. CDR3 nucleotides: TGTGCCAGCTCACCCGGCACATCAGACTATGGCTACACCTTC.

The chain joins TRBV5-1 to TRBJ2-5; 7 bases line up with TRBD1. Germline-derived CDR1 and CDR2 are SGHRS and YFSETQ. The V gene end was trimmed by 0 bases and the J gene end by 5 bases; junction bases not matched to a gene: 7. The CDR3 is made up of 15 amino acids. The CDR3 loop is CASSLEGASGETQYF. CDR3 coding DNA: TGCGCCAGCAGCTTGGAGGGGGCCAGTGGGGAGACCCAGTACTTC.

Of note for this clone: At one end the junction does not follow the germline gene, possibly because of a read error. The rearrangement uses TRBV15 and TRBJ1-5, with 8 bases aligning to TRBD1. CDR3 size: 15 residues. CDR1 is LNHNV and CDR2 is YYDKDF in the germline V gene (reference sequence). Here the CDR3 DNA reads TGTGCCACCAGGAGAGGGACAGGCAAGAATCAGCCCCAGCATTTT. Translated: CATRRGTGKNQPQHF.

This clone was counted between two and nine times. The sample contains more than one DNA sequence encoding this CDR3. The rearrangement links TRBV9 to TRBJ2-3; D ambiguous. The CDR3 has 13 residues. V was cut by 1 base and J by 0 bases, with 3 bases left in between. Per germline, CDR1 SGDLS and CDR2 YYNGEE. CDR3 DNA sequence: TGTGCCAGCAGCGTATCCAGCACAGATACGCAGTATTTT. This translates into CASSVSSTDTQYF.

The rearrangement joins TRBV4-2 to TRBJ1-2, with 8 nucleotides matching TRBD1. This CDR3 has 15 amino acids. Unmatched junction bases numbered 5, after V lost 0 bases and J lost 5 bases. Germline V gene data show CDR1 as LGHNA and CDR2 as YNFKEQ. The CDR3 DNA reads as TGTGCCAGCAGCCAAGATGGGCAGGGGGCGTATGGCTACACCTTC. Translated, it gives CASSQDGQGAYGYTF.

The gene calls are TRBV18 and TRBJ2-7, with 10 bases identical to TRBD1. The CDR3 has 16 residues. In germline, CDR1 is KGHSH, CDR2 LQKENI. Trimming removed 4 bases from V and 0 bases from J; junction bases left unmatched: 6. CDR3 sequence: CASSLTGTGVSYEQYF. Written as DNA, the CDR3 is TGTGCCAGCTCACTAACCGGGACAGGGGTCTCCTACGAGCAGTACTTC.

The chain carries TRBV18 and TRBJ1-1; maybe TRBD1 (6 bases). V lost 3 bases, J lost 5 bases, and 13 bases lay in between. The germline V gene has CDR1 KGHSH and CDR2 LQKENI. CDR3 length: 14 residues. As DNA, the CDR3 is TGTGCCAGCTCACCTGGGGGGGCGCAGACTGAAGCTTTCTTT. Protein sequence: CASSPGGAQTEAFF.

CDR3 region: CASSVGGGVGDTQYF. CDR3 nucleotides: TGTGCCAGCAGTGTTGGAGGAGGCGTTGGAGATACGCAGTATTTT. The V and J genes are TRBV2 and TRBJ2-3, with TRBD2 as a possible D gene (5 bases). This CDR3 region has 15 residues. Trimming removed 4 bases from V and 5 bases from J, with 16 bases in between. Germline V gives CDR1 SNHLY, CDR2 FYNNEI.

Only a few counts were recorded for this clone. The rearrangement joins TRBV2 to TRBJ2-6; TRBD2 is a possible D gene (5 bases). Germline CDR1 is SNHLY and CDR2 is FYNNEI. The CDR3 is 15 residues long. Trimming took 11 bases from V and 0 from J, leaving 14 bases between them. The CDR3 sequence is CAGRTGISGANVLTF. In nucleotides, the CDR3 is TGTGCCGGAAGGACGGGAATCTCTGGGGCCAACGTCCTGACTTTC.

The chain has TRBV5-1 and TRBJ2-1; TRBD1 or TRBD2 may be the D gene (5 bases each). This CDR3 contains 15 residues. The V end was cut by 2 bases, the J end by 6 bases, with 15 bases between. Per germline, CDR1 SGHRS and CDR2 YFSETQ. The CDR3 spells CASSLAFFGGNEQFF. The CDR3 DNA reads as TGCGCCAGCAGCTTAGCTTTTTTTGGGGGCAATGAGCAGTTCTTC.

The chain is built from TRBV5-6 and TRBJ2-1; unclear D gene. Per germline, CDR1 SGHDT and CDR2 YYEEEE. This CDR3 is 15 amino acids long. V shed 0 bases and J shed 5 bases, with 12 bases lying between them. The CDR3 DNA reads as TGTGCCAGCAGCTTGGATTACGCGAGAAACAATGAGCAGTTCTTC. Translation gives CASSLDYARNNEQFF.